These 18 T cell receptor beta chains were sequenced from one sample in a study of CD8 T cells in Susac syndrome. RNA was extracted with the RNeasy kit, and a quantity of roughly 0.5 to 1 ug was reverse transcribed using random hexamers. TCRdb analysed the immunoSEQ multiplex PCR reads with MiXCR anew, one entry per CDR3 protein. The sample lists over 150,000 distinct CDR3 sequences, approximately 95% occurring once. Input material: CD4+ T cells from PBMCs. These receptors were taken from a human donor with Susac syndrome.

The V call is TRBV20-1, the J call TRBJ1-5; D is uncertain. The ends were cut back, 6 bases at V and 4 bases at J, with 16 bases in the middle. The germline gives CDR1 DFQATT, CDR2 SNEGSKA (reference sequence). The CDR3 has 14 amino acids. CDR3 in DNA: TGCAGTGCGCGCCCTCAAGTTGTGAATCAGCCCCAGCATTTT. This sequence encodes CSARPQVVNQPQHF.

This sequence joins TRBV12-5 and TRBJ2-1; 8 nucleotides align to TRBD1. V trimming: 6 bases; J trimming: 5 bases; junction bases outside the gene matches: 9. The CDR3 loop spans 15 amino acids. Germline CDR1 LGHNT, CDR2 FRNRAP. The CDR3 here is CASGPGTGLDNEQFF. DNA of the CDR3: TGTGCTAGTGGCCCCGGGACAGGTCTTGACAATGAGCAGTTCTTC.

In this sample, this clonotype turned up once. This CDR3 is CASSQYAGPSYEQYF. As DNA, the CDR3 is TGTGCCAGCAGCCAATATGCGGGCCCCTCCTACGAGCAGTACTTC. This chain joins TRBV4-2 and TRBJ2-7; TRBD2 is a possible D gene (5 bases). Between the trimmed V and J ends, which lost 2 bases and 0 bases, there was a span of 11 bases. CDR3 size: 15 residues. Germline values: CDR1 LGHNA, CDR2 YNFKEQ.

This clonotype came up once. The chain recombines TRBV20-1 with TRBJ2-7, with D tentatively TRBD2 (6 bases). The germline CDR1 and CDR2 sequences are DFQATT and SNEGSKA (reference sequence). The CDR3 consists of 14 residues. Trimming pared 1 base from V and 4 bases from J, leaving 14 bases between. CDR3 DNA sequence: TGCAGTGCTAGAGTTACCGGGGGAGGATACGAGCAGTACTTC. It is translated as CSARVTGGGYEQYF.

The chain carries TRBV14 and TRBJ1-6; 12 nucleotides align to TRBD1. V lost 4 bases to trimming and J lost 14 bases; unmatched junction nucleotides: 12. The CDR3 runs to 16 residues. Germline CDR1 and CDR2: SGHDN and FVKESK. CDR3 bases: TGTGCCAGCAGCCGAGGGACAGGGGGCTCGGTTCTGACCCTCCACTTT. It codes for CASSRGTGGSVLTLHF.

The J gene is TRBJ2-6, the V gene TRBV27; 7 bases fit TRBD1. V shed 5 bases, J shed 2 bases, and the junction held 3 bases outside the gene matches. The CDR3 sequence is 15 residues long. In germline, CDR1 is MNHEY, CDR2 SMNVEV (reference sequence). CDR3 nucleotides: TGTGCCAGCAGTAGAGGGGGCGCTGGGGCCAACGTCCTGACTTTC. This translates into CASSRGGAGANVLTF.

The CDR3 sequence is CASSRERTGVYYEQYF. CDR3 coding DNA: TGTGCCAGCAGCCGCGAGCGGACAGGGGTTTACTACGAGCAGTACTTC. The chain carries TRBV4-2 and TRBJ2-7; 9 bases are shared with TRBD1. The V gene's germline CDR1 is LGHNA and CDR2 YNFKEQ. J was trimmed by 3 bases and V by 4 bases; bases with no gene match: 10. This CDR3 region has 16 residues.

CDR3 loop: CSASRLAGGGTPYEQYF. The CDR3 DNA reads TGCAGTGCTAGTCGACTAGCGGGAGGAGGGACACCTTACGAGCAGTACTTC. This chain connects TRBV20-1 to TRBJ2-7, with 13 nucleotides matching TRBD2. CDR1 and CDR2 (germline): DFQATT, SNEGSKA (reference sequence). CDR3 length equals 17 residues. J lost 4 bases, V lost 3 bases, and 12 bases had no gene match.

A single count supports this clonotype. CDR3 amino acids: CSARDRTVRTDTQYF. The CDR3 coding sequence is TGCAGTGCTAGAGATCGCACGGTTCGTACAGATACGCAGTATTTT. This rearrangement joins TRBV20-1 to TRBJ2-3; no clear D gene. The CDR3 length is 15 residues. CDR1 is DFQATT and CDR2 is SNEGSKA in the germline V gene (reference sequence). The germline V and J ends were trimmed by 0 bases and 3 bases, with 13 bases remaining between them.

This rearrangement joins TRBV20-1 to TRBJ2-1; D gene ambiguous. Germline V gene data show CDR1 as DFQATT and CDR2 as SNEGSKA (reference sequence). V lost 4 bases and J lost 7, with 5 bases in between. The CDR3 runs 10 residues. CDR3 in DNA: TGCAGTGCTATGGGGAATGAGCAGTTCTTC. This gives the protein CSAMGNEQFF.

The rearrangement links TRBV19 to TRBJ2-4; D is possibly TRBD1 (5 bases). From germline, CDR1 is LNHDA and CDR2 SQIVND (reference sequence). The ends were cut back, 6 bases at V and 1 base at J, with 7 bases in the middle. The CDR3 has 13 residues. The CDR3 DNA follows: TGTGCCAGTAGCCGACAGGCCAAAAACATTCAGTACTTC. Translated: CASSRQAKNIQYF.

The chain recombines TRBV30 with TRBJ1-2; tentative D call: TRBD1 (6 bases). This CDR3 spans 12 amino acids. The germline V and J ends were trimmed by 5 bases and 4 bases, with 11 bases remaining between them. Germline values: CDR1 GTSNPN, CDR2 SVGIG (reference sequence). The CDR3 protein is CAWGQGSYGYTF. The CDR3 coding sequence is TGTGCCTGGGGCCAGGGGAGCTATGGCTACACCTTC.

The chain uses TRBV20-1 and TRBJ2-4, with 9 positions matching TRBD2. Germline V lookup: CDR1 DFQATT, CDR2 SNEGSKA (reference sequence). This CDR3 comprises 16 residues. With V trimmed by 0 bases and J by 6 bases, 9 bases remained unmatched. DNA for the CDR3: TGCAGTGCTAGAGATAACAGCGGGAGGTTGATAAACATTCAGTACTTC. Translating it yields CSARDNSGRLINIQYF.

V usage is TRBV9 and J usage is TRBJ2-7; D gene unclear. This CDR3 is built from 13 residues. Per the germline V gene, CDR1 is SGDLS and CDR2 is YYNGEE. The ends were cut back, 2 bases at V and 4 bases at J, with 10 bases in the middle. CDR3 in amino acids: CASSVEGDYEQYF. For the CDR3, the DNA is TGTGCCAGCAGCGTTGAAGGTGATTACGAGCAGTACTTC. The complete variable domain, with remaining parts taken from reference TRBV9 and TRBJ2-7, reads DSGVTQTPKHLITATGQRVTLRCSPRSGDLSVYWYQQSLDQGLQFLIQYYNGEERAKGNILERFSAQQFPDLHSELNLSSLELGDSALYFCASSVEGDYEQYFGPGTRLTVT.

This chain links TRBV19 with TRBJ1-1, with TRBD1 as a possible D gene (5 bases). Per germline, CDR1 LNHDA and CDR2 SQIVND (reference sequence). This CDR3 region has 15 residues. Trimming took 4 bases from V and 3 from J, leaving 15 bases between them. Here the CDR3 reads CASSRRDGGDTEAFF. CDR3 DNA sequence: TGTGCCAGTAGTAGGAGGGACGGTGGAGACACTGAAGCTTTCTTT.

This chain links TRBV29-1 with TRBJ1-1; D remains unclear. CDR3 length: 13 amino acids. In germline, CDR1 is SQVTM, CDR2 ANQGSEA. The ends were cut back, 5 bases at V and 0 bases at J, with 10 bases in the middle. The CDR3 sequence is CSVRTGMNTEAFF. The CDR3 nucleotides are TGCAGCGTTAGGACGGGTATGAACACTGAAGCTTTCTTT.

This chain connects TRBV6-2 or TRBV6-3 to TRBJ2-6; maybe TRBD1 (5 bases). The CDR3 contains 15 residues. Germline CDR1 and CDR2: MNHEY and SVGEGT. V lost 5 bases to trimming and J lost 2 bases, with 10 bases between them. CDR3 DNA: TGTGCCAGCAGTAACAGGTTAACTGGGGCCAACGTCCTGACTTTC. Its protein is CASSNRLTGANVLTF.

The chain links TRBV30 to TRBJ1-1; 8 nucleotides match TRBD1. Germline CDR1 reads GTSNPN; CDR2 reads SVGIG (reference sequence). V lost 5 bases, J lost 1 base, and 0 bases stayed unmatched. The CDR3 is 12 amino acids. CDR3 DNA sequence: TGTGCCTGGGGACAGGGGAACACTGAAGCTTTCTTT. Its protein is CAWGQGNTEAFF.